Listed here are 3 T cell receptor beta chains from one sample, sequenced in a study of OX40 agonist ivuxolimab in advanced cancers. The data were produced by immunoSEQ multiplex PCR, yet TCRdb's version contains in-frame clones alone and is incomplete. The data contain 60,000 or so clones, 84% of them singletons. Sequencing used CD4+ or CD8+ T cells sorted from blood, obtained in a trial of the OX40 agonist ivuxolimab. The receptors stem from an adult with an advanced solid tumor such as melanoma, head and neck, liver or kidney cancer.

This clone came up a few times. CDR3 residues: CASSLGAGERSYNEQFF. As DNA, the CDR3 is TGCGCCAGCAGCTTGGGAGCGGGGGAAAGGTCCTACAATGAGCAGTTCTTC. The chain combines TRBV5-1 with TRBJ2-1, with 8 bases aligning to TRBD2. The germline CDR1 and CDR2 sequences are SGHRS and YFSETQ. The length of the CDR3 is 17 residues. V lost 0 bases to trimming and J lost 1 base; unmatched junction nucleotides: 6. Drawing the rest from reference TRBV5-1 and TRBJ2-1, the complete variable domain is KAGVTQTPRYLIKTRGQQVTLSCSPISGHRSVSWYQQTPGQGLQFLFEYFSETQRNKGNFPGRFSGRQFSNSRSEMNVSTLELGDSALYLCASSLGAGERSYNEQFFGPGTRLTVL.

The CDR3: CASSLIIGETQYF. CDR3 DNA sequence: TGTGCCAGCAGTTTAATAATTGGAGAGACCCAGTACTTC. The rearrangement joins TRBV27 to TRBJ2-5; no clear D gene. This CDR3 region has 13 residues. Germline CDR1 MNHEY, CDR2 SMNVEV (reference sequence). V was cut by 2 bases and J by 4 bases, with 8 bases left in between.

This chain joins TRBV14 and TRBJ2-3; D is unresolved. Between the trimmed V and J ends, which lost 4 bases and 3 bases, there was a span of 8 bases. The germline V gene encodes CDR1 SGHDN and CDR2 FVKESK. This CDR3 region has 13 residues. As DNA, the CDR3 is TGTGCCAGCAGCCTACTGACTACAGATACGCAGTATTTT. Translation gives CASSLLTTDTQYF. The full variable domain, its missing parts supplied by reference TRBV14 and TRBJ2-3, is EAGVTQFPSHSVIEKGQTVTLRCDPISGHDNLYWYRRVMGKEIKFLLHFVKESKQDESGMPNNRFLAERTGGTYSTLKVQPAELEDSGVYFCASSLLTTDTQYFGPGTRLTVL.